The TCR beta chain under discussion was sequenced for a study of T cell changes during pregnancy in multiple sclerosis. TCRdb keeps only in-frame clones here, not all; method: immunoSEQ multiplex PCR. This sample has 110,000 or so clones, with approximately 93% found just once. This CDR3 spans 14 amino acids. Trimming cost V 8 bases and J 4 bases; bases outside gene matches: 10. Germline values: CDR1 MNHEY, CDR2 SVGAGI. The TCR originated in a female donor with multiple sclerosis, enrolled in a pregnancy study. This chain uses TRBV6-5 with TRBJ2-7; TRBD2 matches at 8 bases. This specimen consisted of peripheral blood, obtained before pregnancy. The CDR3: CASYSGGGDYEQYF. The CDR3 bases are TGTGCCAGCTACTCCGGGGGGGGAGATTACGAGCAGTACTTC.